This T cell receptor beta chain was obtained from a study of cytomegalovirus exposure and HLA in healthy donors. CDR1 and CDR2 from the germline V gene are LGHNA and YNFKEQ. This CDR3 region has 16 residues. V shed 0 bases and J 5 bases; nucleotides not matched to a gene: 5. The PCR had 60 Vbeta and 13 Jbeta primers. Repertoires were generated with immunoSEQ multiplex PCR, while TCRdb's copy carries only in-frame clones and drops some. The sample includes around 150,000 clones, approximately 9% of them seen just once. This clone was counted between two and nine times. Within the sample, other DNA sequences also encode this same CDR3.

What was sequenced was PBMCs. V is TRBV4-2 and J is TRBJ2-2, with 8 bases aligning to TRBD2. The TCR comes from a male donor in good health and CMV-seronegative. Written as DNA, the CDR3 is TGTGCCAGCAGCCAAGATCCGTCGGGGGGGACCGGGGAGCTGTTTTTT. Translated, it gives CASSQDPSGGTGELFF.